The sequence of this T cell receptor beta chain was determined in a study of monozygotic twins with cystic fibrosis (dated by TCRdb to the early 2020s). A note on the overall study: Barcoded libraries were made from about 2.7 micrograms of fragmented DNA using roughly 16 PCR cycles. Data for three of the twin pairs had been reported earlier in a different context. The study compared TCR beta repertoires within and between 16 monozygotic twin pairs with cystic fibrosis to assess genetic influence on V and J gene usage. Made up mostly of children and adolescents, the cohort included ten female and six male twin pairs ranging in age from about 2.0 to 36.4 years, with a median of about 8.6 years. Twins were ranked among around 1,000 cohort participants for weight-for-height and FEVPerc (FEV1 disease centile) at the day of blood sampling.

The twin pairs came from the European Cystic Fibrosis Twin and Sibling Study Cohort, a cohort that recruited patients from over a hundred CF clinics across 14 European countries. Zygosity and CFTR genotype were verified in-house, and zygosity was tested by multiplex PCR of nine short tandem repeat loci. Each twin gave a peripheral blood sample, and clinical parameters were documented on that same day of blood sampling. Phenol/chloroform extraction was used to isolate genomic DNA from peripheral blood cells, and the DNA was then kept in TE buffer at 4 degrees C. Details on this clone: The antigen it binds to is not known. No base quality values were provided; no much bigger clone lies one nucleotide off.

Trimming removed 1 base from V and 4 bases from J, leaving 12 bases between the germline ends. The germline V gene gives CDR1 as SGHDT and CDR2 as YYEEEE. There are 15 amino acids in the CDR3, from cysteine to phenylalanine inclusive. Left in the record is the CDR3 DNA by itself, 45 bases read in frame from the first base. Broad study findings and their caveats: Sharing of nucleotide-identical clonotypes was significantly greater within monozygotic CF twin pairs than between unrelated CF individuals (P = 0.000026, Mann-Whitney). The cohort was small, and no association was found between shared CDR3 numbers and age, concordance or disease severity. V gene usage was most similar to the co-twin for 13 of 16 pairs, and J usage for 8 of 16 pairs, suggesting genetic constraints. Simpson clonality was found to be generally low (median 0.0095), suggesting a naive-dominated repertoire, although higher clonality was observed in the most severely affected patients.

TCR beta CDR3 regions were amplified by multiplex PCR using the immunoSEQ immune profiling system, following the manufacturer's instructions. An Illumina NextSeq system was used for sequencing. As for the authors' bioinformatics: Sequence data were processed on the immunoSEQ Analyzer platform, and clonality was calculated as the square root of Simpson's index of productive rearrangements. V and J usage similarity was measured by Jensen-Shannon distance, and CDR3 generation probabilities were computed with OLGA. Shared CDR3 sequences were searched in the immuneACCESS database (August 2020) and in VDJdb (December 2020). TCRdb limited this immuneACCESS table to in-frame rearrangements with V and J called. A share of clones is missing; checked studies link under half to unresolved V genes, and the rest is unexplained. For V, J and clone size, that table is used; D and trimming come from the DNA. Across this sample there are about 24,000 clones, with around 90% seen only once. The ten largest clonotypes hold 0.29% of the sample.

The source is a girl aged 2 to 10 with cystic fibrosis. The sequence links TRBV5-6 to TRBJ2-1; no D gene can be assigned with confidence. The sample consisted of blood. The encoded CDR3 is CASSLPATLYNEQFF. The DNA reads TGTGCCAGCAGCTTGCCGGCGACCCTATACAATGAGCAGTTCTTC.